This passage covers 7 T cell receptor beta chains from one sample sequenced in a study of PD-1 blockade in mismatch repair-deficient tumors. Assay: immunoSEQ multiplex PCR; the TCRdb copy retains only in-frame clones and omits some. The table includes tens of thousands of clones, approximately 84% detected once. Material: peripheral blood, obtained 12 weeks after starting pembrolizumab. Receptors were obtained from an adult with mismatch repair-deficient cancer.

The chain joins TRBV6-1 to TRBJ2-3; TRBD2 agrees at 9 bases. Germline CDR1 and CDR2: MNHNS and SASEGT. With 4 bases clipped from V and 2 bases from J, the junction kept 13 bases outside the gene matches. The CDR3 spans 18 residues. CDR3 region: CASSAGTSSYSHTDTQYF. CDR3 DNA sequence: TGTGCCAGCAGTGCCGGGACTAGCTCATATTCTCACACAGATACGCAGTATTTT.

V is TRBV18 and J is TRBJ1-1; D remains unclear. From germline, CDR1 is KGHSH and CDR2 LQKENI. V dropped 2 bases and J dropped 6 bases, with 7 bases sitting between them. This CDR3 comprises 12 residues. The CDR3 region is CASSPGSPEAFF. CDR3 nucleotide sequence: TGTGCCAGCTCACCAGGGTCCCCTGAAGCTTTCTTT.

The chain joins TRBV7-9 to TRBJ2-2; TRBD2 aligns across 7 bases. In germline, CDR1 is SEHNR, CDR2 FQNEAQ (reference sequence). The V gene end was trimmed by 5 bases and the J gene end by 5 bases; junction bases not matched to a gene: 11. The CDR3 totals 16 residues. CDR3 region: CASSPSGGRRTGELFF. The CDR3 DNA follows: TGTGCCAGCAGCCCCTCTGGCGGGAGACGGACCGGGGAGCTGTTTTTT.

This clone was counted only a few times. This rearrangement joins TRBV30 to TRBJ1-2, with D maybe TRBD1 (5 bases). This CDR3 spans 12 amino acids. V was cut by 0 bases and J by 8 bases, with 10 bases left in between. Germline V gives CDR1 GTSNPN, CDR2 SVGIG (reference sequence). The CDR3 is CAWSVPGTGYTF. Here the CDR3 DNA reads TGTGCCTGGAGTGTCCCAGGGACCGGCTACACCTTC.

The CDR3 sequence: CASSLAFDEQFF. CDR3 nucleotides: TGTGCCAGCAGCTTAGCTTTCGATGAGCAGTTCTTC. The chain employs TRBV7-8 and TRBJ2-1; D ambiguous. CDR3 length: 12 residues. The germline CDR1 and CDR2 sequences are SGHVS and FQNEAQ. Trimming pared 0 bases from V and 8 bases from J, leaving 5 bases between.

The J gene is TRBJ2-5, the V gene TRBV7-6; TRBD2 agrees at 7 bases. The CDR3 runs to 15 residues. The J segment lost 4 bases and the V segment lost 3 bases, leaving 8 bases of the junction unmatched. Per germline, CDR1 SGHVS and CDR2 FNYEAQ. Here the CDR3 DNA reads TGTGCCAGCAGCTTGCTGACTAGCCCCCGAGAGACCCAGTACTTC. Amino acids: CASSLLTSPRETQYF.

The chain combines TRBV10-1 with TRBJ2-5; tentatively, D is TRBD2 (6 bases). The CDR3 is 19 residues long. Germline lookup yields CDR1 WNHNN and CDR2 SYGVQD (reference sequence). The germline V and J ends were trimmed by 6 bases and 3 bases, with 29 bases remaining between them. CDR3 sequence: CASSGRLFSVFAQKETQYF. CDR3 sequence (DNA): TGCGCCAGCAGCGGGAGACTCTTCTCGGTCTTCGCGCAAAAAGAGACCCAGTACTTC.